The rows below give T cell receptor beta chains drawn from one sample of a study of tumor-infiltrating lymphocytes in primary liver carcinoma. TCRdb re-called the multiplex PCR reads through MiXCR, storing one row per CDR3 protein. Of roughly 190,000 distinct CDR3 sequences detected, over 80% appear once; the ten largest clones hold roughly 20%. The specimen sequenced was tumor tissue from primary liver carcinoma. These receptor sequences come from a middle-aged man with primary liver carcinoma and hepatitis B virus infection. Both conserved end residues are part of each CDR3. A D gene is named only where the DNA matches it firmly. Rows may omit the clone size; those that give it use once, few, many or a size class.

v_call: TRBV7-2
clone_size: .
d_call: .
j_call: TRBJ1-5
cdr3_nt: TGTGCCAGCAGCTTTAGGTACGGTCAGCCCCAGCATTTT
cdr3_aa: CASSFRYGQPQHF

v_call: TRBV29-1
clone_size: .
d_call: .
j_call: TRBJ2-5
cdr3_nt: TGCAGCGTTGAAGGACCCGGGCGCTTCCAGGAGACTCAGTACTTC
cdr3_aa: CSVEGPGRFQETQYF

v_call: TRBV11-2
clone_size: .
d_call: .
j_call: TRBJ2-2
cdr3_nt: TGTGCCAGCAACTTAGATAGGACTGGGGAGCTGTTTTTT
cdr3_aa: CASNLDRTGELFF

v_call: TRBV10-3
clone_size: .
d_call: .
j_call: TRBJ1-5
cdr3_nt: TGCGCCATCAGTGGGCGGGGAGCGAATCAGTCCCAGCATTTT
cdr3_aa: CAISGRGANQSQHF

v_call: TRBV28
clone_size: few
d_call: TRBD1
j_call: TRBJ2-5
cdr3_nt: TGTGCCAGCAGTTCTCCGGACAGGGGGCTTCTTGAGACCCAGTACTTC
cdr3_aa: CASSSPDRGLLETQYF

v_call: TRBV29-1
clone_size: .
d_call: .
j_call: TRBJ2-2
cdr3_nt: TGCAGCATTGAAATACTGGACTCTCAGGTCACCGGGGAGCTGTTTTTT
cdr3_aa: CSIEILDSQVTGELFF

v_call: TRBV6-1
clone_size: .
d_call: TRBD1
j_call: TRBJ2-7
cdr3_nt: TGTATCAGCAGCCCTCGCCGGGACAGGAGCTCCTACGAGCAGTACTTC
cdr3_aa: CISSPRRDRSSYEQYF

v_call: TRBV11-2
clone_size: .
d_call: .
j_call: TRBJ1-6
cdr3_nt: TGTGCCATCAGCTTGGCCGCCGGGACTGCGAATTCACCCCTCCACTTT
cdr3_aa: CAISLAAGTANSPLHF

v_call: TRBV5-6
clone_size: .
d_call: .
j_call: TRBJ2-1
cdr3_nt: TGTGTCAGCAGCTCGAACGTACAGGGGCGGGGGTACAATGAGCAGTTCTTC
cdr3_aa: CVSSSNVQGRGYNEQFF

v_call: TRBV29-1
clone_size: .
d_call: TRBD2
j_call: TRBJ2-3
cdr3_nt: TGCAGCGTGGGGGCTAGCGGGGGGCCAGATACGCAGTGTTTT
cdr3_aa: CSVGASGGPDTQCF

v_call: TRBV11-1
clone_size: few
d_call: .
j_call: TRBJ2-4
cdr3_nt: TGTGCCAGCAGCTTTCCCGGGTCTAGCAGGATCAAAAACATTCAGTATTTC
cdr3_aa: CASSFPGSSRIKNIQYF

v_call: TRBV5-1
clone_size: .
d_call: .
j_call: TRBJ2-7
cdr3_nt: TGCGCCAGCAGCGGTGGAGGGGAGCAGTATTTC
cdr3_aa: CASSGGGEQYF

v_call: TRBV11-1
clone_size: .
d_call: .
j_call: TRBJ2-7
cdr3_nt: TGTGTCAGCAGCTCCTCGTGGGGTGGTGAGCAGTACTTC
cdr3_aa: CVSSSSWGGEQYF

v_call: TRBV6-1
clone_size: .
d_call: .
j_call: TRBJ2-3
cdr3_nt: TGTGCCAGCATTCTTGGGCCTTTGGGGGGTACGCAATATTTT
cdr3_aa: CASILGPLGGTQYF

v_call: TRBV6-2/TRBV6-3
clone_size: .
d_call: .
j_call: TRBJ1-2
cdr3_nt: TGTGCCACCAGAATATGGGAAGGCGGCTGCATCTTC
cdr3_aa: CATRIWEGGCIF

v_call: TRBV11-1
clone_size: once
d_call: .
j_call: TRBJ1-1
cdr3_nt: TGTGCCAGCAGCTTAGCAAGGGCTGGGAACATTGAAGCCTTCTTT
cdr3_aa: CASSLARAGNIEAFF

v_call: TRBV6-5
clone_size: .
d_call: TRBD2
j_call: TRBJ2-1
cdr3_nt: TGTGCCAGCAAACGAGCGGGAGGGGCATACAATGAGCAGTTCTTC
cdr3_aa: CASKRAGGAYNEQFF

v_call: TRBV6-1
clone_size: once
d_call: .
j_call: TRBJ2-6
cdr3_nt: TGTGCCAGCAGTCCCCGAGAGGCTGGGGCCAACTTCCTGACTTTC
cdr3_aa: CASSPREAGANFLTF

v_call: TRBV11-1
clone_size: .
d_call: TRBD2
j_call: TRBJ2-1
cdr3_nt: TGTGCCAGCAACTTATACCGTTCCGTGGGAGGGTCCTACAATGAGCAGTTATTC
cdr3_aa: CASNLYRSVGGSYNEQLF

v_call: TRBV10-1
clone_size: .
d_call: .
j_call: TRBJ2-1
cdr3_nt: TGCGCCAGCAGTAAGTCGGCAGGGCAATACAATGAGCAGATCTTC
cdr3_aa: CASSKSAGQYNEQIF

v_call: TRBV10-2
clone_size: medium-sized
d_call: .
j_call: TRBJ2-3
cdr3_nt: TGCGCCAGCAGACACACAGATACGCAGTATTTT
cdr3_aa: CASRHTDTQYF

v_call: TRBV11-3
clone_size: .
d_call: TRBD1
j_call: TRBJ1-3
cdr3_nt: TGTGCCAGCTCGACAGGGCTATCCGGAAAGACCATATATTTT
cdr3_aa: CASSTGLSGKTIYF

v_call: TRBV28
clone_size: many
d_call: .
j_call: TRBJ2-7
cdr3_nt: TGTGCCAGCAGTCCCCTGGCGGACCAGAGAGTCGAGTACTTC
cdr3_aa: CASSPLADQRVEYF

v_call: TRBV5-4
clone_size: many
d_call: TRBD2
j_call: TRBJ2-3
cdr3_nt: TGTGCCAGCAGCGCCCCCGGGACTAGCGCTGGGGGGGTTACGCAGTATTTT
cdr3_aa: CASSAPGTSAGGVTQYF